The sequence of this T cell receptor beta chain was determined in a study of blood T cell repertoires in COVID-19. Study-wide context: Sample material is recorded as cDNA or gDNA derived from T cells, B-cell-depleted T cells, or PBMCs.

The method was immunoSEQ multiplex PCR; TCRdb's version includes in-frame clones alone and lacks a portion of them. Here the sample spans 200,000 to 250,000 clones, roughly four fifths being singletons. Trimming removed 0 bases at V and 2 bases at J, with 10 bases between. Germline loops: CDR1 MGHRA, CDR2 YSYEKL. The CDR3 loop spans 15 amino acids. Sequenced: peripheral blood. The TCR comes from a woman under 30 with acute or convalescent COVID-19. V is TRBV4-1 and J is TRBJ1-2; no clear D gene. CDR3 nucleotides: TGCGCCAGCAGCCAAGACGGCACAGACAACTATGGCTACACCTTC. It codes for CASSQDGTDNYGYTF.